What follows are 5 T cell receptor beta chains derived from one specimen sequenced in a study of T cell responses to AZD1222 COVID-19 vaccine. The table came from immunoSEQ multiplex PCR; TCRdb's copy has only in-frame clones and leaves some out. The sample lists about 270,000 clones; 90% to 95% were seen once. Source: peripheral blood, taken 28 days after the second AZD1222 dose. These receptors were taken from an adult who received the AZD1222 COVID-19 vaccine.

CDR3 loop: CASSGGYNEQFF. CDR3 nucleotide sequence: TGTGCCAGTAGCGGGGGTTACAATGAGCAGTTCTTC. This chain connects TRBV19 to TRBJ2-1, with D perhaps matching TRBD2 (6 bases). This CDR3 has 12 residues. V was trimmed by 6 bases and J by 4 bases, leaving 7 bases between them. Germline V gives CDR1 LNHDA, CDR2 SQIVND (reference sequence). Complete variable domain (other parts from reference TRBV19 and TRBJ2-1): DGGITQSPKYLFRKEGQNVTLSCEQNLNHDAMYWYRQDPGQGLRLIYYSQIVNDFQKGDIAEGYSVSREKKESFPLTVTSAQKNPTAFYLCASSGGYNEQFFGPGTRLTVL.

The rearrangement links TRBV10-3 to TRBJ2-3; 11 bases match TRBD1. Germline loops: CDR1 ENHRY, CDR2 SYGVKD. The junction had 9 bases not matched to a gene; V was cut back by 4 bases and J by 6 bases. The CDR3 sequence is 16 residues long. DNA of the CDR3: TGTGCCATCAGTGGGCCGAGGGACAGGGGGGAGGATACGCAGTATTTT. This translates into CAISGPRDRGEDTQYF.

The V gene is TRBV21-1, the J gene TRBJ1-4. TRBV21-1 is a documented pseudogene. The CDR3 totals 15 residues. The DNA of the CDR3 is TGTGCCAGCAGCAACGAGGAGTGCCGGAATGAAAAACTGTTTTTT. Its translation is CASSNEECRNEKLFF.

This chain connects TRBV2 to TRBJ1-5; 7 bases fit TRBD1. CDR1 and CDR2 from the germline V gene are SNHLY and FYNNEI. Trimming cost V 6 bases and J 9 bases; bases outside gene matches: 11. This CDR3 region has 14 residues. This CDR3 is CASRYRGGHGPQHF. The CDR3 bases are TGTGCCAGCAGGTACAGGGGTGGACATGGGCCCCAGCATTTT. The whole variable domain, remainder taken from reference TRBV2 and TRBJ1-5, is EPEVTQTPSHQVTQMGQEVILRCVPISNHLYFYWYRQILGQKVEFLVSFYNNEISEKSEIFDDQFSVERPDGSNFTLKIRSTKLEDSAMYFCASRYRGGHGPQHFGDGTRLSIL.

V gene TRBV7-2 combines with J gene TRBJ1-2, with a possible D match to TRBD1 (5 bases). Per germline, CDR1 SGHTA and CDR2 FQGNSA. There are 16 residues in the CDR3. V was shortened by 5 bases and J by 0 bases, with 16 bases between the two germline ends. CDR3 in amino acids: CASSPVEGSANYGYTF. The CDR3 region has the DNA TGTGCCAGCAGCCCCGTCGAGGGGTCGGCTAACTATGGCTACACCTTC.